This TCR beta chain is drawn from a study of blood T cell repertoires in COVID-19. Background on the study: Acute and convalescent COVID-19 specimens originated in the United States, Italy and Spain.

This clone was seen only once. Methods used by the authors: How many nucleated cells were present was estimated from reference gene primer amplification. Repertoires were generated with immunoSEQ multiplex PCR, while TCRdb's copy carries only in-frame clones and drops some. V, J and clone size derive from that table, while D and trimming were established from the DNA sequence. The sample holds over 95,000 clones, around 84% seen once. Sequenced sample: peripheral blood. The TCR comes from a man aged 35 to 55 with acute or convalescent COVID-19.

CDR3 DNA: TGTGCCACCAGTGATGACAGGGGGGAGCAAGAGACCCAGTACTTC. This translates into CATSDDRGEQETQYF. The rearrangement joins TRBV24-1 to TRBJ2-5; 9 bases fit TRBD1. Per germline, CDR1 KGHDR and CDR2 SFDVKD. V lost 3 bases and J lost 2; bases outside the gene matches: 3. The length of the CDR3 is 15 residues.